Below, 5 T cell receptor beta chains from the same sample are listed, as sequenced in a study of shared clonotypes between healthy human individuals. Naive CD8 cells lacked CD45RO, underwent positive selection for CCR7 and left out terminally differentiated effector memory CD45RA+ cells. The method was immunoSEQ multiplex PCR; TCRdb's version includes in-frame clones alone and lacks a portion of them. This sample has under 1 million clones, with 80% to 95% found just once. The material sequenced was naive CD8+ T cells sorted from blood. The receptors were sampled from a man aged 25 to 40 in good health.

The rearrangement joins TRBV15 to TRBJ2-1, with 12 bases aligning to TRBD2. This CDR3 is 16 amino acids long. V dropped 5 bases and J dropped 3; count of bases not matched to a gene: 5. Germline CDR1 and CDR2: LNHNV and YYDKDF (reference sequence). The DNA of the CDR3 is TGTGCCACCAGCTCCCCGGGACTAGCGGGCTACAATGAGCAGTTCTTC. Encoded protein: CATSSPGLAGYNEQFF. Supplemented by reference TRBV15 and TRBJ2-1, the full variable domain reads DAMVIQNPRYQVTQFGKPVTLSCSQTLNHNVMYWYQQKSSQAPKLLFHYYDKDFNNEADTPDNFQSRRPNTSFCFLDIRSPGLGDTAMYLCATSSPGLAGYNEQFFGPGTRLTVL.

This chain connects TRBV27 to TRBJ2-3, with TRBD2 matching over 8 bases. Germline-derived CDR1 and CDR2 are MNHEY and SMNVEV (reference sequence). Germline trimming cut 3 bases from V and 5 bases from J; bases unmatched to any gene: 10. This CDR3 spans 16 amino acids. DNA for the CDR3: TGTGCCAGCAGTTTTTTCGCGGGAGGTGGAATAGATACGCAGTATTTT. Amino acids: CASSFFAGGGIDTQYF.

The V gene is TRBV7-7, the J gene TRBJ2-3; possible D gene TRBD1, 5 bases. CDR1 is SSHAT, CDR2 FNYEAQ, per germline (reference sequence). The V end lost 4 bases, the J end lost 2 bases, and 16 bases lay between the germline ends. The CDR3 covers 16 residues. The CDR3 here is CASSSGRGSSTDTQYF. The CDR3 DNA is TGTGCCAGCAGCTCAGGGCGTGGCTCTTCCACAGATACGCAGTATTTT.

This chain connects TRBV21-1 to TRBJ2-2; the table's D call TRBD2 went unverified against the DNA. TRBV21-1 is described as a pseudogene. The CDR3 extends over 16 amino acids. CDR3 protein: CASSKDWREEFGELFF. The CDR3 region has the DNA TGTGCCAGCAGCAAAGATTGGCGGGAGGAATTCGGGGAGCTGTTTTTT.

V is TRBV12-5 and J is TRBJ1-5; D not certain. The CDR3 runs 11 residues. The germline V gene encodes CDR1 LGHNT and CDR2 FRNRAP. Trimming pared 2 bases from V and 5 bases from J, leaving 1 base between. CDR3 loop: CASGLHQPQHF. CDR3 bases: TGTGCTAGTGGTTTGCATCAGCCCCAGCATTTT.